This T cell receptor beta chain originates from a study of blood T cell repertoires in COVID-19. Study background: Acute-phase and convalescent COVID-19 samples originated in the United States, Italy and Spain. PBMCs, B-cell-depleted T cells, or T cells were the source of the cDNA or gDNA that made up the material.

V was pared by 2 bases and J by 6 bases, with 11 bases between. CDR1 and CDR2 (germline): LGHDT, YNNKEL (reference sequence). The CDR3 covers 14 residues. Authors' processing steps: By means of reference gene primer amplification, nucleated cell counts were estimated. The table came from immunoSEQ multiplex PCR; TCRdb's copy has only in-frame clones and leaves some out. The V and J calls and clone size are taken from that table; D and trimming were inferred from the DNA. The table shows about 160,000 clones, with about 77% occurring only once. The sequenced sample consisted of peripheral blood. This sequence was found in a woman of 80 years or more with acute or convalescent COVID-19. V usage is TRBV3-1 (or the pseudogene TRBV3-2) and J usage is TRBJ2-1; maybe TRBD2 (6 bases). The CDR3 DNA reads as TGTGCCAGCAGCCAACAGACTAGTTCCAATGAGCAGTTCTTC. Protein sequence: CASSQQTSSNEQFF.